This is a list of T cell receptor beta chains from one sample in a study of blood T cells in healthy people across ages. MiXCR, applied by TCRdb to the 5' RACE reads, yields one record per CDR3 protein. The sample shows 2 million or so distinct CDR3 sequences, around 50% of them seen only once. The specimen was blood. Receptors originate from a woman aged 40 to 50 in good health. The conserved cysteine and the conserved F or W are not part of the CDR3 here. Expanded clones are given a class, and other clones once, few, many or no size at all.

clone size: few
V gene: TRBV9
CDR3 protein: ASSVSSGVPYEQY

clone size: few
V gene: TRBV20-1
CDR3 protein: SAPGGEETQY

clone size: NA
V gene: TRBV6-2/TRBV6-3
CDR3 protein: ASSAPRFGQETQY

clone size: few
V gene: TRBV12-3/TRBV12-4
CDR3 protein: ASSAQGGDYGYT

clone size: few
V gene: TRBV7-2
CDR3 protein: ASSFMRGRETQY

clone size: few
V gene: TRBV4-3
CDR3 protein: ASSQERTDPYEQY

clone size: NA
V gene: TRBV10-3
CDR3 protein: AISEHETQY

clone size: few
V gene: TRBV25-1
CDR3 protein: ASKGYNSPLH

clone size: NA
V gene: TRBV3-1
CDR3 protein: ASSRDRADAQY

clone size: NA
V gene: TRBV4-2
CDR3 protein: ASSQEGGHIVNGYT

clone size: NA
V gene: TRBV3-1
CDR3 protein: ASSRNPRDTDNEQF

clone size: NA
V gene: TRBV9
CDR3 protein: ASSVSSGQNNEKLF

clone size: many
V gene: TRBV6-5
CDR3 protein: ASSSKGETQY

clone size: NA
V gene: TRBV11-2
CDR3 protein: ASSLARSPNYGYT

clone size: many
V gene: TRBV10-3
CDR3 protein: AITDPNEGKLF

clone size: few
V gene: TRBV9
CDR3 protein: ASSVPRTGSVYGYT

clone size: NA
V gene: TRBV7-3
CDR3 protein: ASSLTHRETQY

clone size: few
V gene: TRBV4-3
CDR3 protein: ASSHVGAGETQY

clone size: few
V gene: TRBV5-5
CDR3 protein: ASSAVGVVFQETQY

clone size: NA
V gene: TRBV27
CDR3 protein: ASSLFRAGEQY